This T cell receptor (beta chain) is from a study of blood T cell repertoires in COVID-19. Study-level background: The United States, Italy and Spain supplied acute and convalescent COVID-19 samples. In each case, the material was cDNA or gDNA derived from T cells, B-cell-depleted T cells, or PBMCs.

Original methodology: Counts of nucleated cells, estimated from reference gene primer amplification, were obtained. Data came from immunoSEQ multiplex PCR; TCRdb stores just in-frame clones and leaves some out. The V and J calls and the clone size are those of that table, but D and trimming were determined from the DNA. This repertoire shows about 380,000 clones, around 85% found once; its top ten account for about 3.6%. The CDR3 covers 13 residues. Trimming took 3 bases from V and 9 from J; bases not matched to a gene: 5. CDR1 is MDHEN and CDR2 is SYDVKM in the germline V gene. The chain is built from TRBV28 and TRBJ1-2; 9 bases align to TRBD1. Input material: peripheral blood. The receptor was derived from a woman aged 18-29 years with acute or convalescent COVID-19. CDR3 sequence: CASSLTGGKSYTF. CDR3 DNA sequence: TGTGCCAGCAGTTTGACAGGGGGTAAGAGCTACACCTTC.